This is a list of T cell receptor beta chains from one sample in a study of T cells in Graves' hyperthyroidism and ophthalmopathy. TCRdb recomputed calls from the multiplex PCR reads with MiXCR, one row per CDR3 protein. In the table there are about 410,000 distinct CDR3 sequences, about 15% of which are singletons. Sequencing was carried out using blood. The receptors stem from a woman between 25 and 40 years old with Graves' ophthalmopathy. CDR3s include the opening cysteine and the closing phenylalanine or tryptophan. D genes are given only for firm matches. Clone size is stated in some rows and not others, as once, few, many or a class when expanded.

TRBD2	TRBV9	NA	TRBJ2-2	CASSGLPGLAGSTNTGELFF	TGTGCCAGCAGCGGACTCCCGGGACTAGCGGGGAGTACGAACACCGGGGAGCTGTTTTTT
NA	TRBV7-8	many	TRBJ1-6	CASSALTGDNSPLHF	TGTGCCAGCAGCGCCCTGACAGGAGATAATTCACCCCTCCACTTT
NA	TRBV28	NA	TRBJ1-3	CASSTAGNTIYF	TGTGCCAGCAGTACTGCTGGAAACACCATATATTTT
NA	TRBV28	many	TRBJ1-1	CASSLHGGNTEAFF	TGTGCCAGCAGTCTGCATGGGGGGAACACTGAAGCTTTCTTT
TRBD2	TRBV27	many	TRBJ2-5	CASSLFAGGPPETQYF	TGTGCCAGCAGTTTATTCGCGGGGGGTCCCCCGGAGACCCAGTACTTC
NA	TRBV4-1	many	TRBJ1-1	CASSQEKTAAMLIPEAFF	TGCGCCAGCAGCCAAGAAAAGACAGCTGCTATGTTGATTCCTGAAGCTTTCTTT
TRBD1	TRBV28	NA	TRBJ2-7	CASRPGQDSYEQYF	TGTGCCAGCAGGCCGGGACAGGACTCCTACGAGCAGTACTTC
TRBD2	TRBV6-1	many	TRBJ2-1	CASSGAGGYNEQFF	TGTGCCAGCAGTGGAGCGGGGGGCTATAATGAGCAGTTCTTC
TRBD1	TRBV20-1	many	TRBJ2-7	CSARDPRQGPYEQYF	TGCAGTGCTAGAGATCCGCGACAGGGGCCCTACGAGCAGTACTTC
NA	TRBV6-2/TRBV6-3	NA	TRBJ2-2	CASRGRTGHMVGTGELFF	TGTGCCAGCCGGGGGCGGACAGGACATATGGTTGGCACCGGGGAGCTGTTTTTT
TRBD1	TRBV20-1	many	TRBJ1-2	CSARRDRGYDGYTF	TGCAGTGCTAGGCGGGACAGGGGCTATGATGGCTACACCTTC
NA	TRBV4-1	many	TRBJ1-1	CASSQFPGKTADTEAFF	TGCGCCAGCAGCCAGTTCCCGGGGAAGACGGCGGACACTGAAGCTTTCTTT
NA	TRBV5-5	NA	TRBJ2-5	CASSLAGWGPQETQYF	TGTGCCAGCAGCTTGGCCGGGTGGGGCCCCCAAGAGACCCAGTACTTC
NA	TRBV20-1	many	TRBJ2-7	CSATTLGFYEQYF	TGCAGTGCTACGACCCTGGGGTTCTACGAGCAGTACTTC
TRBD2	TRBV5-1	NA	TRBJ2-5	CASSYGTSGGTSQETQYF	TGCGCCAGCAGCTACGGGACTAGCGGGGGGACTTCCCAAGAGACCCAGTACTTC
NA	TRBV20-1	many	TRBJ1-2	CSAPRGLRANYGYTF	TGCAGTGCACCGAGGGGTCTCAGGGCTAACTATGGCTACACCTTC
TRBD2	TRBV5-1	many	TRBJ2-7	CASCISTGTSGYEQYF	TGCGCCAGCTGCATTTCGACCGGGACTAGCGGATACGAGCAGTACTTC
NA	TRBV12-3/TRBV12-4	few	TRBJ1-6	CASSLDSSSPLHF	TGTGCCAGCAGTTTAGATTCTAGTTCACCCCTCCACTTT
TRBD2	TRBV7-9	many	TRBJ2-3	CASSRPSGAADTQYF	TGTGCCAGCAGCCGACCTAGCGGGGCCGCAGATACGCAGTATTTT
NA	TRBV10-3	many	TRBJ1-2	CAIRSQGNGYTF	TGTGCCATCAGATCACAGGGAAATGGCTACACCTTC
NA	TRBV30	many	TRBJ2-5	CACALGFGETQYF	TGTGCCTGCGCTCTTGGATTCGGGGAGACCCAGTACTTC
TRBD1	TRBV7-9	few	TRBJ1-1	CASSRDRVWTEAFF	TGTGCCAGCAGCCGAGACAGGGTGTGGACTGAAGCTTTCTTT
NA	TRBV6-2/TRBV6-3	NA	TRBJ2-3	CASSPMGDTQYF	TGTGCCAGCAGTCCGATGGGAGATACGCAGTATTTT
NA	TRBV2	many	TRBJ1-5	CATNTGNQPQHF	TGTGCCACCAATACAGGGAATCAGCCCCAGCATTTT
NA	TRBV15	few	TRBJ2-1	CATSGDVGGGGLNEQFF	TGTGCCACCAGCGGAGATGTCGGAGGGGGGGGTTTAAATGAGCAGTTCTTC
TRBD1	TRBV20-1	many	TRBJ1-5	CSAPGQGEGQPQHF	TGCAGTGCCCCCGGACAGGGCGAGGGTCAGCCCCAGCATTTT
NA	TRBV12-3/TRBV12-4	many	TRBJ1-2	CASSSDGYGYTF	TGTGCCAGCAGTTCGGACGGCTATGGCTACACCTTC
NA	TRBV3-1	NA	TRBJ2-2	CAARGSPGGELFF	TGTGCCGCGAGGGGTTCCCCGGGCGGGGAGCTGTTTTTT
NA	TRBV3-1	many	TRBJ1-4	CASSQVWQTNEKLFF	TGTGCCAGCAGCCAAGTCTGGCAAACTAATGAAAAACTGTTTTTT
TRBD2	TRBV7-3	many	TRBJ2-5	CASSHSGGVAETQYF	TGTGCCAGCAGTCATAGCGGGGGGGTAGCGGAGACCCAGTACTTC
NA	TRBV6-1	many	TRBJ2-1	CASSEGSSYNEQFF	TGTGCCAGCAGTGAAGGCAGCTCCTACAATGAGCAGTTCTTC
TRBD2	TRBV19	NA	TRBJ2-3	CASSPDGGGTDTQYF	TGTGCCAGTAGTCCTGATGGGGGGGGCACAGATACGCAGTATTTT
NA	TRBV15	many	TRBJ2-7	CATSRAVSSYEQYF	TGTGCCACCAGCAGAGCTGTCAGTTCCTACGAGCAGTACTTC
NA	TRBV3-1	many	TRBJ2-5	CASSEGYQETQYF	TGTGCCAGCAGCGAGGGGTACCAAGAGACCCAGTACTTC
NA	TRBV3-1	many	TRBJ2-6	CASSRQLPAGANVLTF	TGTGCCAGCAGCCGACAGCTGCCTGCTGGGGCCAACGTCCTGACTTTC
TRBD1	TRBV6-1	many	TRBJ2-2	CASSAGQGFRTGELFF	TGTGCCAGCAGTGCGGGACAGGGTTTCAGGACCGGGGAGCTGTTTTTT
NA	TRBV20-1	many	TRBJ1-5	CSATVVLRGRRVGNQPQHF	TGCAGTGCAACGGTTGTCCTTCGGGGGCGGAGGGTGGGCAATCAGCCCCAGCATTTT
NA	TRBV6-1	many	TRBJ2-7	CASSQDPADSGYEQYF	TGTGCCAGCAGCCAAGACCCAGCGGATTCCGGGTACGAGCAGTACTTC
NA	TRBV20-1	few	TRBJ2-7	CSGQVLSYEQYF	TGCAGTGGACAGGTTTTATCTTACGAGCAGTACTTC
NA	TRBV3-1	many	TRBJ1-6	CASSLPSTDNSPLHF	TGTGCCAGCAGCCTCCCCTCGACGGATAATTCACCCCTCCACTTT
TRBD1	TRBV12-3/TRBV12-4	many	TRBJ1-2	CASREQGGGYTF	TGTGCCAGCAGAGAGCAGGGGGGAGGCTACACCTTC
NA	TRBV30	many	TRBJ1-1	CAWSDRPELNTEAFF	TGTGCCTGGAGTGACCGGCCGGAGCTGAACACTGAAGCTTTCTTT
NA	TRBV27	NA	TRBJ2-7	CASSLGGPREQYF	TGTGCCAGCAGTTTAGGGGGACCCCGCGAGCAGTACTTC